The next 24 T cell receptor beta chains were all read from a single sample in a study of T cells in Graves' hyperthyroidism and ophthalmopathy. RNA transcripts served as the template for amplifying TCR beta CDR3 regions. TCR CDR3 underwent first-round RT-PCR with the HTBI primer set. Each CDR3 protein gets one entry after TCRdb re-called the multiplex PCR reads with MiXCR. Among 95,000 to 110,000 distinct CDR3 sequences listed, approximately 16% were seen once. Material for sequencing was blood. These receptors were collected from a woman between 45 and 60 years old with Graves' hyperthyroidism.

The chain is built from TRBV20-1 and TRBJ2-5, with a possible D match to TRBD2 (6 bases). There are 15 residues in the CDR3. Germline CDR1 reads DFQATT; CDR2 reads SNEGSKA (reference sequence). V was clipped by 2 bases and J by 5 bases, with 18 bases between them. This CDR3 reads CSARSVLTGAETQYF. CDR3 bases: TGCAGTGCTAGATCAGTATTAACGGGAGCGGAGACCCAGTACTTC.

This clonotype was found many times. The rearrangement links TRBV6-2 or TRBV6-3 to TRBJ2-7; no reliable D call. Trimming removed 0 bases from V and 1 base from J, with 7 bases in between. This CDR3 is 14 amino acids long. CDR1 is MNHEY, CDR2 SVGEGT, per germline. Here the CDR3 DNA reads TGTGCCAGCAGTTACTCTTCCTTATCCTACGAGCAGTACGTC. Translating it yields CASSYSSLSYEQYV.

This clonotype was detected many times. The chain uses TRBV28 and TRBJ1-4; TRBD1 matches at 8 bases. There are 15 residues in the CDR3. V shed 3 bases, J shed 7 bases, and the junction held 7 bases outside the gene matches. The germline V gene encodes CDR1 MDHEN and CDR2 SYDVKM. The CDR3 protein is CASSFLSGGGEKLFF. The DNA for the CDR3 is TGTGCCAGCAGTTTTTTATCAGGGGGCGGTGAAAAACTGTTTTTT.

This clonotype was seen many times. The chain joins TRBV7-9 to TRBJ1-1, with D uncertain. The V end was cut by 1 base, the J end by 3 bases, with 9 bases between. Germline CDR1 is SEHNR and CDR2 is FQNEAQ (reference sequence). The CDR3 extends over 14 amino acids. Here the CDR3 reads CASSLGNQDTEAFF. Here the CDR3 DNA reads TGTGCCAGCAGCTTAGGGAACCAGGACACTGAAGCTTTCTTT.

This clonotype was recorded many times. J is TRBJ2-3 and V is TRBV7-8, with 7 bases fitting TRBD2. The V gene's germline CDR1 is SGHVS and CDR2 FQNEAQ. The CDR3 loop spans 19 amino acids. J gave up 5 bases and V 2 bases, and 19 bases lay outside the gene matches. The CDR3 protein is CASSLSRFGGRGLRDTQYF. CDR3 coding DNA: TGTGCCAGCAGCTTAAGTCGTTTCGGCGGGAGAGGTTTACGAGATACGCAGTATTTT. Combining the CDR3 with reference TRBV7-8 and TRBJ2-3 gives the whole variable domain GAGVSQSPRYKVAKRGQDVALRCDPISGHVSLFWYQQALGQGPEFLTYFQNEAQLDKSGLPSDRFFAERPEGSVSTLKIQRTQQEDSAVYLCASSLSRFGGRGLRDTQYFGPGTRLTVL.

As to this clonotype: With a much larger clone just one base away, this may be a read error. The V gene is TRBV5-4, the J gene TRBJ2-1; TRBD2 aligns across 10 bases. CDR1 SGHNT and CDR2 YYREEE come from the germline V gene (reference sequence). After removal of 3 bases from V and 8 bases from J, the junction contained 11 bases not matched to a gene. CDR3 length equals 16 residues. CDR3 coding DNA: TGTGCCAGCAGCTCGCTTGCTAGCGGGAGTATAGATGAGCAGTTCTTC. Its translation: CASSSLASGSIDEQFF.

This chain links TRBV20-1 with TRBJ1-2, with unresolved D. Germline CDR1 is DFQATT and CDR2 is SNEGSKA (reference sequence). V gave up 2 bases and J gave up 6 bases, with 16 bases separating them. This CDR3 has 14 residues. The CDR3 region has the DNA TGCAGTGCTAGACCACACAAGGTCGGGGATGGCTACACCTTC. Translation gives CSARPHKVGDGYTF.

V gene TRBV3-1 combines with J gene TRBJ1-1; D gene uncertain. The germline V gene has CDR1 LGHDT and CDR2 YNNKEL (reference sequence). CDR3 size: 15 residues. Trimming cost V 0 bases and J 4 bases, with 12 bases left between them. In nucleotides, the CDR3 is TGTGCCAGCAGCCAAGAGAACAGACCCGGCACTGAAGCTTTCTTT. This translates into CASSQENRPGTEAFF.

The chain recombines TRBV20-1 with TRBJ1-5, with D hard to call. The germline CDR1 and CDR2 sequences are DFQATT and SNEGSKA (reference sequence). V was cut by 1 base and J by 2 bases, with 12 bases left in between. The CDR3 length is 15 residues. The CDR3 DNA is TGCAGTGCTAGAGTGGGCATAAATGGCAATCAGCCCCAGCATTTT. Translating gives CSARVGINGNQPQHF.

This clonotype has ten or more counts. The V and J genes are TRBV7-2 and TRBJ2-7, with 8 bases that match TRBD1. V shed 5 bases and J 3 bases; nucleotides not matched to a gene: 6. Per germline, CDR1 SGHTA and CDR2 FQGNSA. This CDR3 has 14 residues. CDR3 nucleotide sequence: TGTGCCAGCAGCAAATCGACAGGGGTCTACGAGCAGTACGTC. It encodes CASSKSTGVYEQYV.

On this clonotype: Just one base apart from a much larger clone, this may be a read error. This sequence joins TRBV5-1 and TRBJ2-1; TRBD2 matches at 9 bases. The DNA end is a closer match to TRBJ2-7, so the J assignment may be wrong. The CDR3 spans 15 residues. Germline CDR1 and CDR2: SGHRS and YFSETQ. The CDR3 protein is CASSLWREGRNEQYF. CDR3 in DNA: TGCGCCAGCAGCTTGTGGCGGGAGGGCCGTAATGAGCAGTACTTC.

This clonotype showed up many times. The gene calls are TRBV20-1 and TRBJ2-1; D is uncertain. The CDR3 consists of 14 residues. Germline V CDR1 and CDR2: DFQATT, SNEGSKA (reference sequence). V gave up 0 bases and J gave up 0 bases, with 6 bases separating them. CDR3 amino acids: CSARDASSYNEQFF. CDR3 coding DNA: TGCAGTGCTAGAGACGCGAGCTCCTACAATGAGCAGTTCTTC.

In its sample, this clonotype was seen a few times. V gene TRBV5-1 combines with J gene TRBJ1-1; no reliable D call. CDR1 and CDR2 from the germline V gene are SGHRS and YFSETQ. The V end lost 0 bases, the J end lost 0 bases, and 6 bases lay between the germline ends. The CDR3 runs to 14 residues. In DNA form, the CDR3 reads TGCGCCAGCAGCTTGGACCCGATGAACACTGAAGCTTTCTTT. It encodes CASSLDPMNTEAFF. Full variable domain (remainder filled in from reference TRBV5-1 and TRBJ1-1): KAGVTQTPRYLIKTRGQQVTLSCSPISGHRSVSWYQQTPGQGLQFLFEYFSETQRNKGNFPGRFSGRQFSNSRSEMNVSTLELGDSALYLCASSLDPMNTEAFFGQGTRLTVV.

This clonotype was seen more than once but under ten times. This could be a read error, since a much larger clone is one nucleotide away. This chain links TRBV10-3 with TRBJ2-3, with 8 bases that match TRBD2. CDR1 ENHRY and CDR2 SYGVKD come from the germline V gene. This CDR3 comprises 11 residues. V lost 10 bases to trimming and J lost 6 bases; unmatched junction nucleotides: 3. DNA for the CDR3: TGTGCCACCTCGGGGGGGGATACGCAGTATTTT. Its translation: CATSGGDTQYF.

The chain uses TRBV19 and TRBJ2-5, with 13 bases matching TRBD2. The J segment lost 5 bases and the V segment lost 5 bases, leaving 8 bases of the junction unmatched. CDR1 and CDR2 from the germline V gene are LNHDA and SQIVND (reference sequence). The CDR3 runs 16 residues. The CDR3 reads CASSLRTSGSRETQYF. The CDR3 bases are TGTGCCAGTAGTCTCCGGACTAGCGGGAGTCGTGAGACCCAGTACTTC.

This clonotype was recorded a few times. The chain joins TRBV29-1 to TRBJ1-4; maybe TRBD1 (6 bases). Germline V gives CDR1 SQVTM, CDR2 ANQGSEA. This CDR3 comprises 13 residues. Trimming took off 6 bases at V and 8 bases at J, with 16 bases between the two ends. The CDR3 spells CSVPEGGGEKLFF. The CDR3 DNA reads as TGCAGCGTGCCGGAGGGGGGAGGAGAAAAACTGTTTTTT.

This clonotype was picked up many times. The CDR3 loop is CASSGTGSSYNEQFF. CDR3 sequence (DNA): TGTGCCAGCAGCGGGACTGGGAGCTCCTACAATGAGCAGTTCTTC. V usage is TRBV5-5 and J usage is TRBJ2-1, with TRBD2 as a possible D gene (6 bases). This CDR3 comprises 15 residues. Germline CDR1 reads SGHKS; CDR2 reads YYEKEE (reference sequence). V was cut by 4 bases and J by 0 bases, with 11 bases left in between.

This clonotype was counted a few times. Relative to the germline gene, one junction end is altered; a read error may explain this. The rearrangement uses TRBV20-1 and TRBJ1-5; TRBD1 matches at 11 bases. The CDR3 spans 14 residues. In germline, CDR1 is DFQATT, CDR2 SNEGSKA (reference sequence). CDR3 bases: TGCAGTGCTTCCGGGACAGGGGGGAATCCGCCCCAGCATTTT. Protein product: CSASGTGGNPPQHF.

About this clonotype: Since no conserved phenylalanine or tryptophan closes the CDR3, a read error is the likely cause. V usage is TRBV5-1 and J usage is TRBJ2-7, with D perhaps assigned TRBD1 or TRBD2 (5 bases each). The germline V and J ends were trimmed by 4 bases and 4 bases, with 18 bases remaining between them. CDR3 length: 15 residues. Per germline, CDR1 SGHRS and CDR2 YFSETQ. For the CDR3, the DNA is TGCGCCAGCAGCACCACCTGGGGGAGTCGGTACGAGCAGTACCTC. Amino acids: CASSTTWGSRYEQYL.

This sequence joins TRBV5-1 and TRBJ2-1, with TRBD1 matching over 10 bases. The CDR3 runs to 14 residues. Losses at the gene ends were 4 bases for V and 6 bases for J; bases not matched to a gene: 4. Germline CDR1 is SGHRS and CDR2 is YFSETQ. The CDR3 reads CASSPGTGANEQFF. CDR3 DNA: TGCGCCAGCAGCCCGGGGACAGGGGCCAATGAGCAGTTCTTC.

Sample share makes this clonotype medium-sized. V gene TRBV3-1 combines with J gene TRBJ2-5, with D possibly being TRBD2 (6 bases). V was shortened by 5 bases and J by 5 bases, with 15 bases between the two germline ends. The CDR3 is 14 residues long. In germline, CDR1 is LGHDT, CDR2 YNNKEL (reference sequence). This CDR3 reads CASSEAGYGETQYF. CDR3 coding DNA: TGTGCCAGCAGCGAAGCGGGTTACGGGGAGACCCAGTACTTC.

Ten or more counts support this clonotype. The gene calls are TRBV28 and TRBJ1-2; TRBD1 matches at 7 bases. V gave up 6 bases and J gave up 5 bases; unmatched junction bases: 6. This CDR3 spans 13 amino acids. Per germline, CDR1 MDHEN and CDR2 SYDVKM. CDR3 bases: TGTGCCAGCAGAACGACAGGGTGGTATGGCTACACCTTC. It is translated as CASRTTGWYGYTF.

The gene calls are TRBV7-3 and TRBJ2-5, with D tentatively TRBD1 or TRBD2 (5 bases each). Germline assignment: CDR1 SGHTA and CDR2 FQGTGA. This CDR3 spans 15 amino acids. Trimming cost V 5 bases and J 0 bases, with 13 bases left between them. The CDR3 bases are TGTGCCAGCAGCCAAGACAGAGGGGACCAAGAGACCCAGTACTTC. It is translated as CASSQDRGDQETQYF.

There are many counts of this clonotype. The chain has TRBV6-1 and TRBJ2-7; 8 nucleotides agree with TRBD2. CDR1 is MNHNS and CDR2 is SASEGT in the germline V gene. V dropped 7 bases and J dropped 5; count of bases not matched to a gene: 10. The CDR3 is 14 amino acids. CDR3 sequence reads: CASTPGGWIDEQYF. The CDR3 nucleotides are TGTGCCAGCACCCCGGGGGGGTGGATCGACGAGCAGTACTTC.